Each of the 22 T cell receptor beta chains below was sequenced from the same sample in a study of T cells in tuberculosis. The time point: new active TB diagnosis, blood taken before or within 7 days of starting treatment. Clones were sequenced by immunoSEQ multiplex PCR, and TCRdb holds only the in-frame ones, with some missing. This sample has 31,000 or so clones, with roughly 86% found just once. The sample here was PBMCs, taken at tuberculosis diagnosis. Receptors originate from an adult with tuberculosis.

The chain combines TRBV5-6 with TRBJ2-5; 9 nucleotides agree with TRBD2. CDR3 length equals 16 residues. V was pared by 4 bases and J by 5 bases, with 12 bases of the junction left unmatched. The germline CDR1 and CDR2 sequences are SGHDT and YYEEEE. The CDR3 DNA is TGTGCCAGCAGCGGGACCGGGACTAGCTTAGAGGAGACCCAGTACTTC. This translates into CASSGTGTSLEETQYF.

The chain joins TRBV7-2 to TRBJ1-1; D remains ambiguous. Germline CDR1 SGHTA, CDR2 FQGNSA. Trimming left V 1 base short and J 6 bases short, with 12 bases between. This CDR3 is built from 14 residues. The CDR3 DNA sequence: TGTGCCAGCAGCTTAGGATCTTCGGGTTCTGAAGCTTTCTTT. This translates into CASSLGSSGSEAFF.

This sequence joins TRBV27 and TRBJ2-3, with 9 bases identical to TRBD2. CDR3 size: 16 residues. The trim removed 5 bases at V and 1 base at J, leaving 7 bases unmatched. CDR1 and CDR2 (germline): MNHEY, SMNVEV (reference sequence). CDR3 amino acids: CASSPSGGTGTDTQYF. CDR3 sequence (DNA): TGTGCCAGCAGTCCAAGCGGGGGGACAGGCACAGATACGCAGTATTTT.

The gene calls are TRBV30 and TRBJ1-4; 8 bases are a match to TRBD1. Germline CDR1 reads GTSNPN; CDR2 reads SVGIG (reference sequence). Losses at the gene ends were 0 bases for V and 0 bases for J; bases not matched to a gene: 0. The CDR3 is 15 residues long. This CDR3 is CAWSVQGATNEKLFF. The DNA of the CDR3 is TGTGCCTGGAGTGTACAGGGGGCAACTAATGAAAAACTGTTTTTT.

The rearrangement links TRBV2 to TRBJ2-7, with TRBD1 matching over 7 bases. V shed 5 bases and J 5 bases; nucleotides not matched to a gene: 12. Germline V gives CDR1 SNHLY, CDR2 FYNNEI. This CDR3 spans 15 amino acids. CDR3 loop: CASSLDRDGPDEQYF. CDR3 DNA sequence: TGTGCCAGCAGTCTAGACAGGGATGGGCCTGACGAGCAGTACTTC. The full variable domain, completed using reference TRBV2 and TRBJ2-7, is EPEVTQTPSHQVTQMGQEVILRCVPISNHLYFYWYRQILGQKVEFLVSFYNNEISEKSEIFDDQFSVERPDGSNFTLKIRSTKLEDSAMYFCASSLDRDGPDEQYFGPGTRLTVT.

The rearrangement links TRBV5-1 to TRBJ2-3; no clear D gene. Trimming removed 1 base from V and 1 base from J, with 7 bases in between. CDR3 length equals 14 residues. Germline V gene sequence: CDR1 SGHRS, CDR2 YFSETQ. The CDR3 DNA reads TGCGCCAGCAGCTTGATAGAGGGCACAGATACGCAGTATTTT. Its protein is CASSLIEGTDTQYF.

The chain carries TRBV6-5 and TRBJ2-2, with TRBD2 as a possible D gene (5 bases). CDR1 MNHEY and CDR2 SVGAGI come from the germline V gene. V was clipped by 7 bases and J by 8 bases, with 17 bases between them. This CDR3 region has 14 residues. CDR3 amino acids: CASTTGVDAGELFF. The CDR3 nucleotides read TGTGCCAGCACCACCGGGGTCGACGCTGGGGAGCTGTTTTTT.

V is TRBV19 and J is TRBJ2-7; 10 bases are a match to TRBD1. The germline CDR1 and CDR2 sequences are LNHDA and SQIVND (reference sequence). After removal of 5 bases from V and 2 bases from J, the junction contained 6 bases not matched to a gene. The CDR3 runs to 15 residues. This CDR3 is CASSPRDRGPYEQYF. CDR3 nucleotide sequence: TGTGCCAGTAGTCCCCGGGACAGGGGTCCCTACGAGCAGTACTTC.

V and J are TRBV9 and TRBJ2-7, with 8 nucleotides matching TRBD2. J gave up 3 bases and V 4 bases, and 9 bases lay outside the gene matches. The CDR3 extends over 15 amino acids. Germline-derived CDR1 and CDR2 are SGDLS and YYNGEE. This CDR3 reads CASSPTLGGVYEQYF. The CDR3 DNA sequence: TGTGCCAGCAGCCCCACGCTCGGGGGGGTCTACGAGCAGTACTTC.

This chain joins TRBV14 and TRBJ2-1; D not certain. The V end was cut by 0 bases, the J end by 15 bases, with 15 bases between. Germline V gives CDR1 SGHDN, CDR2 FVKESK. CDR3 length: 13 amino acids. CDR3 nucleotide sequence: TGTGCCAGCAGCCAAGATCGCGGCCTAACGCGGTTCTTC. It yields the protein CASSQDRGLTRFF.

The V and J genes are TRBV7-9 and TRBJ1-1, with a possible D match to TRBD1 (6 bases). Germline values: CDR1 SEHNR, CDR2 FQNEAQ (reference sequence). The CDR3 has 15 residues. Trimming removed 2 bases from V and 2 bases from J, with 12 bases in between. The CDR3 region is CASSLQQGPNTEAFF. In DNA form, the CDR3 reads TGTGCCAGCAGCTTACAGCAGGGGCCTAACACTGAAGCTTTCTTT.

With regard to this clone: The sample contains more than one DNA sequence encoding this CDR3. The chain uses TRBV30 and TRBJ1-5; TRBD1 might be the D (5 bases). The CDR3 loop spans 12 amino acids. The germline V gene has CDR1 GTSNPN and CDR2 SVGIG (reference sequence). Trimming shortened V by 0 bases and J by 7 bases, and 7 bases separated the two germline ends. In DNA form, the CDR3 reads TGTGCCTGGAGTGTGCAGGGACAGCCCCAGCATTTT. This encodes CAWSVQGQPQHF.

This chain joins TRBV10-1 and TRBJ2-2, with 7 bases lining up with TRBD1. After removal of 6 bases from V and 3 bases from J, the junction contained 4 bases not matched to a gene. CDR3 length: 14 residues. The germline gives CDR1 WNHNN, CDR2 SYGVQD (reference sequence). In nucleotides, the CDR3 is TGCGCCAGCAGCGCCCAGGGGGACACCGGGGAGCTGTTTTTT. Residues: CASSAQGDTGELFF.

There are a few counts of this clone. The chain joins TRBV19 to TRBJ1-5; 10 bases fit TRBD1. The CDR3 length is 16 residues. Germline V gene data show CDR1 as LNHDA and CDR2 as SQIVND (reference sequence). The trim removed 5 bases at V and 5 bases at J, leaving 9 bases unmatched. For the CDR3, the DNA is TGTGCCAGTAGTTCCATGCGACAGGGGGCGTATCAGCCCCAGCATTTT. It is translated as CASSSMRQGAYQPQHF.

This chain connects TRBV11-1 to TRBJ2-1; 13 bases fit TRBD2. This CDR3 has 18 residues. Germline trimming cut 2 bases from V and 0 bases from J; bases unmatched to any gene: 4. Per germline, CDR1 SGHAT and CDR2 FQDESV (reference sequence). CDR3 sequence reads: CASSLSGLAGNSYNEQFF. The CDR3 DNA follows: TGTGCCAGCAGCTTATCGGGACTAGCGGGAAACTCCTACAATGAGCAGTTCTTC.

This clone was seen a single time. The gene calls are TRBV19 and TRBJ1-4, with D tentatively TRBD1 (5 bases). V was shortened by 4 bases and J by 7 bases, with 7 bases between the two germline ends. The CDR3 sequence is 12 residues long. CDR1 and CDR2 (germline): LNHDA, SQIVND (reference sequence). In DNA, the CDR3 is TGTGCCAGTAGTAGGCAGGGTGAAAAACTGTTTTTT. It encodes CASSRQGEKLFF.

This clone was detected only a few times. The chain employs TRBV4-1 and TRBJ1-3; 7 bases map to TRBD1. V lost 6 bases and J lost 3; bases outside the gene matches: 5. CDR1 is MGHRA, CDR2 YSYEKL, per germline. The CDR3 sequence is 14 residues long. Here the CDR3 reads CASSTGVFGNTIYF. The CDR3 bases are TGCGCCAGCAGTACAGGGGTTTTTGGAAACACCATATATTTT.

This clone was counted once. This sequence joins TRBV6-4 and TRBJ2-3; a possible D gene is TRBD2 (6 bases). The V and J ends lost 2 bases and 1 base respectively, with 7 bases between them. Germline CDR1 is MRHNA and CDR2 is SNTAGT. The CDR3 covers 14 residues. Written as DNA, the CDR3 is TGTGCCAGCAGTGACACGGGAGGCACAGATACGCAGTATTTT. Its translation: CASSDTGGTDTQYF.

J is TRBJ1-1 and V is TRBV6-6; 11 nucleotides agree with TRBD1. Germline V gives CDR1 MNHNY, CDR2 SVGAGI (reference sequence). CDR3 length equals 14 residues. Germline trimming cut 11 bases from V and 3 bases from J; bases unmatched to any gene: 8. The CDR3 loop is CAGQGAGFDTEAFF. The CDR3 nucleotides are TGTGCCGGACAGGGGGCTGGCTTCGACACTGAAGCTTTCTTT.

The chain's CDR3 is CASSPSGGFGDTQYF. CDR3 bases: TGTGCCAGCAGCCCTAGCGGGGGGTTCGGAGATACGCAGTATTTT. The rearrangement links TRBV5-8 to TRBJ2-3; 11 positions match TRBD2. V dropped 4 bases and J dropped 5; count of bases not matched to a gene: 6. This CDR3 is 15 amino acids long. Germline-derived CDR1 and CDR2 are SGHTS and YDEGEE.

J is TRBJ2-7 and V is TRBV14, with TRBD1 matching over 8 bases. Germline CDR1 and CDR2: SGHDN and FVKESK. Unmatched junction bases numbered 10, after V lost 6 bases and J lost 3 bases. The CDR3 length is 15 residues. The CDR3 DNA reads as TGTGCCAGCAGTCCTACCGGGACAGGCCGCTACGAGCAGTACTTC. Its translation: CASSPTGTGRYEQYF.

The chain recombines TRBV29-1 with TRBJ2-3, with D possibly being TRBD1 (9 bases). Per the germline V gene, CDR1 is SQVTM and CDR2 is ANQGSEA. Deletions cut 7 bases from V and 2 bases from J, with 28 bases between. The CDR3 is 18 amino acids. CDR3 loop: CSGTGTGSSGGTTDTQYF. As DNA, the CDR3 is TGCAGCGGCACCGGGACAGGGTCGTCGGGGGGGACCACAGATACGCAGTATTTT.